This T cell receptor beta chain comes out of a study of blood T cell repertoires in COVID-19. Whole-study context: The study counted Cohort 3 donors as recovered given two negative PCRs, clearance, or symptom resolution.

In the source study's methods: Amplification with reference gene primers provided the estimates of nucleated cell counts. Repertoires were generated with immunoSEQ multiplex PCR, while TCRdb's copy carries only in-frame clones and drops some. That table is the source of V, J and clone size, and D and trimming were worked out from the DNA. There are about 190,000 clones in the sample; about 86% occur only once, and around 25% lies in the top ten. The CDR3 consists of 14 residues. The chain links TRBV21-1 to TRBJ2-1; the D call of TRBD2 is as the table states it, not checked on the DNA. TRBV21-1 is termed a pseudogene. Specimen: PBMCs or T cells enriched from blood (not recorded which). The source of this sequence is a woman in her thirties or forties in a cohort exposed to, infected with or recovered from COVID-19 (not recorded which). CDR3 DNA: TGTGCCAGCAACGGACTAGCTCCCGACAATGAGCAGTTCTTC. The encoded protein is CASNGLAPDNEQFF.